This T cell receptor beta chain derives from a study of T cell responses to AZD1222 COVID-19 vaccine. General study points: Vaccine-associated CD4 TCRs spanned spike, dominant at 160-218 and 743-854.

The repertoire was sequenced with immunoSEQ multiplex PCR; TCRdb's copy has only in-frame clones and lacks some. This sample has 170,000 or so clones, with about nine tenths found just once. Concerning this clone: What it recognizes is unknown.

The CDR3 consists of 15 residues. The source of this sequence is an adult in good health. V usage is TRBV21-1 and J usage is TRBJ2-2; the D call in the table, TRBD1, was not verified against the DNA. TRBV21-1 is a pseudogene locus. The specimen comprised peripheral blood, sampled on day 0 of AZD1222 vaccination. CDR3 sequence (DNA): TGTGCCAGCAATCCGGGACAGGGGAACACCGGGGAGCTGTTTTTT. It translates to CASNPGQGNTGELFF.